These 30 T cell receptor beta chains were sequenced from one sample in a study of cytomegalovirus exposure and HLA in healthy donors. The PCR had 60 Vbeta and 13 Jbeta primers. Libraries were prepared by immunoSEQ multiplex PCR; TCRdb keeps only in-frame clonotypes and omits some of them. The table has fewer than 250,000 clones, 75% to 85% seen once. Sequencing was done on a sample of PBMCs. All receptors come from a male donor in good health and CMV-seropositive.

This clone was picked up one time. The V call is TRBV5-8, the J call TRBJ1-4; TRBD1 matches 7 bases. The junction had 4 bases not matched to a gene; V was cut back by 2 bases and J by 3 bases. The germline gives CDR1 SGHTS, CDR2 YDEGEE. The CDR3 is 15 amino acids. The CDR3 here is CASSLRQGANEKLFF. CDR3 sequence (DNA): TGTGCCAGCAGCTTACGACAGGGTGCTAATGAAAAACTGTTTTTT.

This clone has a handful of counts. V usage is TRBV5-6 and J usage is TRBJ2-2; D is possibly TRBD1 (6 bases). Germline CDR1 is SGHDT and CDR2 is YYEEEE. This CDR3 contains 15 residues. Trimming cost V 4 bases and J 2 bases, with 12 bases left between them. The DNA of the CDR3 is TGTGCCAGCAGCGACAGGCAACTAAACACCGGGGAGCTGTTTTTT. Its protein is CASSDRQLNTGELFF. Supplemented by reference TRBV5-6 and TRBJ2-2, the full variable domain reads DAGVTQSPTHLIKTRGQQVTLRCSPKSGHDTVSWYQQALGQGPQFIFQYYEEEERQRGNFPDRFSGHQFPNYSSELNVNALLLGDSALYLCASSDRQLNTGELFFGEGSRLTVL.

The rearrangement links TRBV14 to TRBJ2-5; D is ambiguous. Trimming left V 2 bases short and J 1 base short, with 17 bases between. Germline CDR1 reads SGHDN; CDR2 reads FVKESK. The CDR3 loop spans 17 amino acids. The CDR3 loop is CASSQHHSEVSQETQYF. In DNA form, the CDR3 reads TGTGCCAGCAGCCAACATCATTCTGAGGTATCCCAAGAGACCCAGTACTTC.

In this sample, this clone turned up a few times. This chain joins TRBV19 and TRBJ1-2; D is possibly TRBD1 (5 bases). The V end was cut by 6 bases, the J end by 4 bases, with 21 bases between. CDR1 is LNHDA and CDR2 is SQIVND in the germline V gene (reference sequence). CDR3 length: 16 residues. In nucleotides, the CDR3 is TGTGCCAGTAGCCGAGCCGGGACTTCTGAGTTCTATGGCTACACCTTC. It yields the protein CASSRAGTSEFYGYTF.

V usage is TRBV7-9 and J usage is TRBJ2-5; D is perhaps TRBD2 (5 bases). Germline V CDR1 and CDR2: SEHNR, FQNEAQ (reference sequence). This CDR3 is 13 amino acids long. Trimming removed 2 bases from V and 2 bases from J, with 6 bases in between. The chain's CDR3 is CASSLPGQETQYF. The CDR3 DNA is TGTGCCAGCAGCTTACCGGGGCAAGAGACCCAGTACTTC.

The chain joins TRBV18 to TRBJ2-7; TRBD1 aligns across 11 bases. The germline gives CDR1 KGHSH, CDR2 LQKENI. J gave up 2 bases and V 3 bases, and 6 bases lay outside the gene matches. The CDR3 has 16 amino acids. The CDR3 nucleotides are TGTGCCAGCTCACCTCTTGGGACAGGGGGGACCTACGAGCAGTACTTC. The encoded protein is CASSPLGTGGTYEQYF.

This clone was observed a handful of times. The rearrangement uses TRBV18 and TRBJ2-2; 16 bases are shared with TRBD2. The length of the CDR3 is 22 residues. With 3 bases clipped from V and 7 bases from J, the junction kept 20 bases outside the gene matches. Per germline, CDR1 KGHSH and CDR2 LQKENI. Here the CDR3 reads CASSPMDLAWGTSGRADGELFF. In nucleotides, the CDR3 is TGTGCCAGCTCACCGATGGACCTCGCGTGGGGGACTAGCGGGAGGGCCGACGGGGAGCTGTTTTTT.

The gene calls are TRBV6-5 and TRBJ2-5; D is perhaps TRBD1 (6 bases). Trimming removed 7 bases at V and 2 bases at J, with 11 bases between. Germline V gene lookup returns CDR1 MNHEY and CDR2 SVGAGI. The CDR3 is 13 amino acids. CDR3 loop: CASTVTGQETQYF. CDR3 in DNA: TGTGCCAGCACCGTCACAGGGCAAGAGACCCAGTACTTC.

V is TRBV10-3 and J is TRBJ1-1; TRBD1 might be the D (6 bases). Germline lookup yields CDR1 ENHRY and CDR2 SYGVKD. The germline V and J ends were trimmed by 10 bases and 0 bases, with 12 bases remaining between them. The CDR3 extends over 13 amino acids. Here the CDR3 DNA reads TGTGCCAGTAAGGGGGATTTGAACACTGAAGCTTTCTTT. It specifies CASKGDLNTEAFF.

CDR3 sequence: CASSHSGTGGTYEQYF. CDR3 coding DNA: TGCGCCAGCAGCCATTCCGGGACAGGGGGAACCTACGAGCAGTACTTC. The J gene is TRBJ2-7, the V gene TRBV4-3; 11 nucleotides match TRBD1. Per the germline V gene, CDR1 is LGHNA and CDR2 is YSLEER. V dropped 3 bases and J dropped 2; count of bases not matched to a gene: 6. This CDR3 is built from 16 residues.

The chain has TRBV4-2 and TRBJ2-5; a weak D match, TRBD2 (5 bases). The CDR3 runs to 16 residues. Germline V gene data show CDR1 as LGHNA and CDR2 as YNFKEQ. The V end was cut by 4 bases, the J end by 0 bases, with 15 bases between. The CDR3 spells CASSRPGNAYQETQYF. The CDR3 DNA reads TGTGCCAGCAGCCGTCCCGGGAACGCGTACCAAGAGACCCAGTACTTC.

The V gene is TRBV2, the J gene TRBJ2-7; TRBD1 is a possible D gene (7 bases). The CDR3 spans 16 residues. The germline V gene has CDR1 SNHLY and CDR2 FYNNEI. V was shortened by 7 bases and J by 3 bases, with 22 bases between the two germline ends. Written as DNA, the CDR3 is TGTGCCAGCAACCGCAACGGAGGGGGCGCAGGCTACGAGCAGTACTTC. It encodes CASNRNGGGAGYEQYF.

This clone has a handful of counts. The chain has TRBV9 and TRBJ2-7; the match to TRBD1 covers 9 bases. Trimming took 3 bases from V and 5 from J; bases not matched to a gene: 3. Germline lookup yields CDR1 SGDLS and CDR2 YYNGEE. This CDR3 comprises 13 residues. CDR3 sequence (DNA): TGTGCCAGCAGCGAGGACAGGGGCCACGAGCAGTACTTC. Amino acids: CASSEDRGHEQYF.

The rearrangement links TRBV4-3 to TRBJ2-3; D is unclear. In germline, CDR1 is LGHNA, CDR2 YSLEER. The CDR3 covers 16 residues. Trimming took off 3 bases at V and 6 bases at J, with 19 bases between the two ends. For the CDR3, the DNA is TGCGCCAGCAGCCAGGCCCCTAGGCATTACGCTGATACGCAGTATTTT. Its protein is CASSQAPRHYADTQYF.

The chain carries TRBV6-1 and TRBJ2-3, with D possibly TRBD1 on 6 matching bases. Germline V gene lookup returns CDR1 MNHNS and CDR2 SASEGT. The V end lost 4 bases, the J end lost 0 bases, and 8 bases lay between the germline ends. This CDR3 is built from 14 residues. CDR3 protein: CASSGQASTDTQYF. For the CDR3, the DNA is TGTGCCAGCAGTGGACAGGCCAGCACAGATACGCAGTATTTT.

The V call is TRBV5-4, the J call TRBJ2-5, with 14 bases matching TRBD2. V lost 4 bases to trimming and J lost 4 bases; unmatched junction nucleotides: 12. Per germline, CDR1 SGHNT and CDR2 YYREEE (reference sequence). The CDR3 extends over 18 amino acids. CDR3 loop: CASSPGTSGGLGRETQYF. The DNA for the CDR3 is TGTGCCAGCAGCCCCGGGACTAGCGGGGGCCTAGGGAGAGAGACCCAGTACTTC. Full variable domain (remainder filled in from reference TRBV5-4 and TRBJ2-5): ETGVTQSPTHLIKTRGQQVTLRCSSQSGHNTVSWYQQALGQGPQFIFQYYREEENGRGNFPPRFSGLQFPNYSSELNVNALELDDSALYLCASSPGTSGGLGRETQYFGPGTRLLVL.

This chain links TRBV18 with TRBJ2-1, with D tentatively TRBD1 (5 bases). The ends were cut back, 1 base at V and 3 bases at J, with 10 bases in the middle. This CDR3 spans 15 amino acids. Germline loops: CDR1 KGHSH, CDR2 LQKENI. The chain's CDR3 is CASSPQGINYNEQFF. As DNA, the CDR3 is TGTGCCAGCTCACCACAGGGGATTAACTACAATGAGCAGTTCTTC.

The chain has TRBV6-5 and TRBJ2-1; 11 bases align to TRBD2. Germline CDR1 MNHEY, CDR2 SVGAGI. J lost 8 bases, V lost 1 base, and 7 bases had no gene match. The CDR3 contains 16 residues. The CDR3 spells CASSYWLAGGQDEQFF. The CDR3 nucleotides are TGTGCCAGCAGTTACTGGCTAGCGGGGGGTCAAGATGAGCAGTTCTTC.

This clone has only one observation. The sample has other DNA sequences that encode this CDR3 too. This chain links TRBV9 with TRBJ1-1; tentatively, D is TRBD1 (5 bases). Trimming removed 4 bases at V and 4 bases at J, with 11 bases between. The CDR3 runs to 13 residues. Germline CDR1 is SGDLS and CDR2 is YYNGEE. This chain's CDR3 is CASSLGGGTEAFF. The CDR3 region has the DNA TGTGCCAGCAGCCTCGGGGGGGGCACTGAAGCTTTCTTT.

J is TRBJ1-2 and V is TRBV5-1, with D possibly being TRBD1 (5 bases). V was shortened by 4 bases and J by 5 bases, with 18 bases between the two germline ends. This CDR3 has 15 residues. Germline V gene lookup returns CDR1 SGHRS and CDR2 YFSETQ. The DNA of the CDR3 is TGCGCCAGCAGCCCTTCCGGACAACACCTTTATGGCTACACCTTC. It yields the protein CASSPSGQHLYGYTF.

This chain uses TRBV19 with TRBJ1-1; 8 bases agree with TRBD1. The CDR3 length is 14 residues. Germline V gives CDR1 LNHDA, CDR2 SQIVND (reference sequence). V shed 7 bases and J 7 bases; nucleotides not matched to a gene: 11. Here the CDR3 reads CASIRDRRQSEAFF. The CDR3 DNA sequence: TGTGCCAGTATCCGGGACAGGCGACAAAGTGAAGCTTTCTTT.

The chain uses TRBV6-6 and TRBJ1-2; D ambiguous. CDR3 length: 16 residues. Germline V gene data show CDR1 as MNHNY and CDR2 as SVGAGI (reference sequence). The V gene lost 2 bases and the J gene lost 4 bases, with 17 bases spanning the gap. CDR3 region: CASSYSNRGEAYGYTF. CDR3 nucleotides: TGTGCCAGCAGTTACAGCAACCGGGGTGAAGCCTATGGCTACACCTTC.

A few counts support this clone. This sequence joins TRBV10-3 and TRBJ2-1; TRBD2 matches 13 bases. Germline CDR1 is ENHRY and CDR2 is SYGVKD. With V trimmed by 6 bases and J by 7 bases, 12 bases remained unmatched. This CDR3 is built from 17 residues. The CDR3 DNA follows: TGTGCCATCAGCCCAAACTTACTAGCGGGAGGGCCTAATGAGCAGTTCTTC. Protein sequence: CAISPNLLAGGPNEQFF.

This clone appeared once. The genes are TRBV7-2 and TRBJ1-2; D not resolved. Trimming cost V 6 bases and J 8 bases, with 13 bases left between them. CDR1 SGHTA and CDR2 FQGNSA come from the germline V gene. The CDR3 spans 12 residues. The DNA of the CDR3 is TGTGCCAGCAGTGCAACGGAGAGGGGCTACACCTTC. Translating gives CASSATERGYTF.

The V gene is TRBV6-5, the J gene TRBJ2-5; D is possibly TRBD1 (5 bases). With 7 bases removed from V and 5 bases from J, the gap between germline ends came to 14 bases. CDR3 length equals 13 residues. Germline V gene lookup returns CDR1 MNHEY and CDR2 SVGAGI. CDR3 nucleotides: TGTGCCAGCACCCAGGGTCGTGCGGAGACCCAGTACTTC. Translating it yields CASTQGRAETQYF.

This clone was observed once. The chain employs TRBV6-5 and TRBJ2-7, with 7 positions matching TRBD1. The CDR3 contains 14 residues. CDR1 is MNHEY, CDR2 SVGAGI, per germline. Germline trimming cut 6 bases from V and 2 bases from J; bases unmatched to any gene: 7. CDR3 amino acids: CASRPGQLTYEQYF. The DNA for the CDR3 is TGTGCCAGCAGGCCGGGACAGCTAACCTACGAGCAGTACTTC.

V usage is TRBV27 and J usage is TRBJ1-6; 7 bases are shared with TRBD1. V gave up 4 bases and J gave up 4 bases; unmatched junction bases: 13. CDR3 size: 18 residues. The V gene's germline CDR1 is MNHEY and CDR2 SMNVEV (reference sequence). CDR3 DNA: TGTGCCAGCAGTTCTTCCCCGGACAGGAGGCTTTATAATTCACCCCTCCACTTT. Translating it yields CASSSSPDRRLYNSPLHF.

The J gene is TRBJ2-1, the V gene TRBV30, with a possible D match to TRBD2 (5 bases). V gave up 7 bases and J gave up 0 bases, with 13 bases separating them. The length of the CDR3 is 14 residues. Per germline, CDR1 GTSNPN and CDR2 SVGIG (reference sequence). CDR3 sequence reads: CAFPRAGSYNEQFF. In DNA, the CDR3 is TGTGCCTTCCCTAGGGCGGGCTCCTACAATGAGCAGTTCTTC.

This chain uses TRBV7-2 with TRBJ1-1; D call uncertain. CDR1 and CDR2 (germline): SGHTA, FQGNSA. V lost 1 base, J lost 3 bases, and 6 bases lay in between. This CDR3 contains 13 residues. This chain's CDR3 is CASSLVRDTEAFF. The CDR3, as DNA: TGTGCCAGCAGCTTAGTTCGGGACACTGAAGCTTTCTTT.

The rearrangement joins TRBV28 to TRBJ2-7; 8 bases match TRBD2. Germline V gene lookup returns CDR1 MDHEN and CDR2 SYDVKM. V was pared by 6 bases and J by 1 base, with 14 bases of the junction left unmatched. The CDR3 is 17 residues long. The CDR3 is CASSDLRGTGGSYEQYF. CDR3 bases: TGTGCCAGCAGCGACTTAAGGGGAACGGGGGGGTCCTACGAGCAGTACTTC.